The clone carrying this TCR beta chain was counted ten times or more. What it binds is unknown. V was shortened by 0 bases and J by 12 bases, with 6 bases between the two germline ends. CDR3 length: 11 residues. In germline, CDR1 is MRHNA, CDR2 SNTAGT. TCRdb recomputed calls from the 5' RACE reads with MiXCR, one row per CDR3 protein. Counted here are about 32,000 distinct CDR3 sequences, roughly a quarter occurring once; the ten biggest clones make up around 4.7%. Study-wide results and limits: The TCR gene usage of tumor memory CD4+ T cells clustered together with blood and lymph node memory CD4+ cells and with lymph node naive CD4+ cells.

This chain uses TRBV6-4 with TRBJ2-1, with no clear D. The sequence came from a female donor with breast cancer. Specimen: memory CD4+ T cells sorted from blood. Subset described: memory CD4+ T cells, CD4+CD45RO+CD25-. The CDR3 DNA follows: TGTGCCAGCAGTGACTCGAAACGGCAGTTCTTC. Translating it yields CASSDSKRQFF.